The 14 T cell receptor beta chains in this list originate from one sample, sequenced in a study of cytomegalovirus exposure and HLA in healthy donors. Clones were sequenced by immunoSEQ multiplex PCR, and TCRdb holds only the in-frame ones, with some missing. The sample yields 280,000 or so clones, roughly 88% seen once. Sequencing was carried out using PBMCs. The origin of the receptors is a woman between 18 and 30 years old in good health and CMV-seronegative.

The chain recombines TRBV6-1 with TRBJ2-3, with 13 bases lining up with TRBD2. The CDR3 totals 16 residues. Germline lookup yields CDR1 MNHNS and CDR2 SASEGT. The J segment lost 4 bases and the V segment lost 4 bases, leaving 5 bases of the junction unmatched. The CDR3 sequence: CASSVGLAGVSDTQYF. The CDR3, as DNA: TGTGCCAGCAGTGTAGGACTAGCGGGAGTATCAGATACGCAGTATTTT.

The V call is TRBV7-7, the J call TRBJ2-2; 7 nucleotides line up with TRBD2. Germline CDR1 is SSHAT and CDR2 is FNYEAQ (reference sequence). The CDR3 is made up of 17 amino acids. With V trimmed by 5 bases and J by 0 bases, 9 bases remained unmatched. Written as DNA, the CDR3 is TGTGCCAGCAGCCGTAGCGGGCGTCCTTCGAACACCGGGGAGCTGTTTTTT. It encodes CASSRSGRPSNTGELFF.

The genes are TRBV7-3 and TRBJ2-7; 8 nucleotides match TRBD2. V shed 0 bases, J shed 4 bases, and the junction held 5 bases outside the gene matches. Germline V gives CDR1 SGHTA, CDR2 FQGTGA. There are 15 residues in the CDR3. The CDR3 loop is CASSLTGLAGYEQYF. The CDR3 coding sequence is TGTGCCAGCAGCTTAACGGGTTTAGCGGGGTACGAGCAGTACTTC. The full variable domain, its missing parts supplied by reference TRBV7-3 and TRBJ2-7, is GAGVSQTPSNKVTEKGKYVELRCDPISGHTALYWYRQSLGQGPEFLIYFQGTGAADDSGLPNDRFFAVRPEGSVSTLKIQRTERGDSAVYLCASSLTGLAGYEQYFGPGTRLTVT.

The chain links TRBV28 to TRBJ2-7; 13 bases map to TRBD2. The length of the CDR3 is 15 residues. V shed 6 bases, J shed 4 bases, and the junction held 6 bases outside the gene matches. Germline lookup yields CDR1 MDHEN and CDR2 SYDVKM. CDR3 DNA sequence: TGTGCCAGCAGCCTAGGACTAGCGGGAGCTTACGAGCAGTACTTC. It specifies CASSLGLAGAYEQYF.

This chain links TRBV28 with TRBJ2-7; 7 bases line up with TRBD1. Trimming took 2 bases from V and 3 from J; bases not matched to a gene: 13. This CDR3 region has 17 residues. Germline assignment: CDR1 MDHEN and CDR2 SYDVKM. The CDR3 DNA is TGTGCCAGCAGTTTAGGGTTTGGGGGACAGATCTACTACGAGCAGTACTTC. This translates into CASSLGFGGQIYYEQYF.

The rearrangement joins TRBV6-6 to TRBJ1-4; tentatively, D is TRBD1 (5 bases). Germline V CDR1 and CDR2: MNHNY, SVGAGI (reference sequence). The CDR3 runs 16 residues. Between the trimmed V and J ends, which lost 2 bases and 8 bases, there was a span of 18 bases. The CDR3 sequence: CASSYVRDLFREKLFF. Written as DNA, the CDR3 is TGTGCCAGCAGTTACGTCCGGGACTTATTCCGCGAAAAACTGTTTTTT.

V usage is TRBV6-4 and J usage is TRBJ1-2; 9 bases agree with TRBD1. Germline CDR1 reads MRHNA; CDR2 reads SNTAGT. The CDR3 spans 16 residues. Trimming cost V 1 base and J 8 bases; bases outside gene matches: 11. The CDR3 nucleotides read TGTGCCAGCAGTGACTTATGGGGACAGGGAATCGTCGGCTACACCTTC. Translated, it gives CASSDLWGQGIVGYTF.

This clone was observed a handful of times. The chain is built from TRBV11-1 and TRBJ2-7; 11 nucleotides line up with TRBD2. V dropped 6 bases and J dropped 3; count of bases not matched to a gene: 4. CDR3 length: 14 amino acids. CDR1 is SGHAT and CDR2 is FQDESV in the germline V gene (reference sequence). CDR3 region: CASSPGTSGYEQYF. The CDR3 DNA reads TGTGCCAGCAGTCCCGGGACTAGCGGCTACGAGCAGTACTTC.

Here the CDR3 DNA reads TGTGCCAGCTTATTTTCCTCCTACAATGAGCAGTTCTTC. Translated: CASLFSSYNEQFF. The gene calls are TRBV2 and TRBJ2-1, with unresolved D. The CDR3 contains 13 residues. With 8 bases removed from V and 0 bases from J, the gap between germline ends came to 8 bases. From germline, CDR1 is SNHLY and CDR2 FYNNEI.

This chain connects TRBV5-1 to TRBJ1-1; D is ambiguous. The germline V gene has CDR1 SGHRS and CDR2 YFSETQ. Between the trimmed V and J ends, which lost 4 bases and 1 base, there was a span of 2 bases. This CDR3 contains 11 residues. The CDR3 spells CASSQNTEAFF. The CDR3 DNA reads as TGCGCCAGCAGCCAGAACACTGAAGCTTTCTTT. The full variable domain, rest sourced from reference TRBV5-1 and TRBJ1-1, is KAGVTQTPRYLIKTRGQQVTLSCSPISGHRSVSWYQQTPGQGLQFLFEYFSETQRNKGNFPGRFSGRQFSNSRSEMNVSTLELGDSALYLCASSQNTEAFFGQGTRLTVV.

V gene TRBV15 combines with J gene TRBJ1-5; unclear D gene. The V end lost 0 bases, the J end lost 1 base, and 10 bases lay between the germline ends. The V gene's germline CDR1 is LNHNV and CDR2 YYDKDF (reference sequence). This CDR3 is built from 16 residues. The CDR3 nucleotides are TGTGCCACCAGCAGAGACCGGGGAGGAAGCAATCAGCCCCAGCATTTT. It yields the protein CATSRDRGGSNQPQHF.

V is TRBV5-6 and J is TRBJ2-7, with TRBD2 identical over 7 bases. CDR3 size: 15 residues. CDR1 SGHDT and CDR2 YYEEEE come from the germline V gene. The V and J ends lost 5 bases and 4 bases, in that order; junction bases with no gene match: 12. CDR3 coding DNA: TGTGCCAGCAGGGGTGGGACTAATCGAGATTACGAGCAGTACTTC. It encodes CASRGGTNRDYEQYF.

The J gene is TRBJ2-5, the V gene TRBV6-1; 9 bases are shared with TRBD1. V lost 10 bases and J lost 5; bases outside the gene matches: 14. Germline CDR1 reads MNHNS; CDR2 reads SASEGT. The CDR3 consists of 15 residues. The CDR3 spells CATHGSGTGRETQYF. CDR3 sequence (DNA): TGTGCCACCCATGGATCCGGGACAGGGAGGGAGACCCAGTACTTC.

The chain recombines TRBV7-3 with TRBJ2-6; D might be TRBD2 (7 bases). Germline CDR1 is SGHTA and CDR2 is FQGTGA. The CDR3 has 16 amino acids. With 5 bases removed from V and 4 bases from J, the gap between germline ends came to 15 bases. CDR3 sequence (DNA): TGTGCCAGCAGCCCCCAACGGGGGGCCGGGGCCAACGTCCTGACTTTC. Its translation: CASSPQRGAGANVLTF.